The clone carrying this T cell receptor beta chain was observed a single time. Its antigen is as yet unknown. Diagnosis used clinical symptoms, serum thyroxine, TRAb, thyroid ultrasound and orbital computed tomography. The data originate from a study of Graves' ophthalmopathy and Graves' hyperthyroidism. Study-level results: Distinction of ophthalmopathy from stable hyperthyroidism by a 13-signature model reached almost 90% sensitivity and 75% to 83% specificity. A majority of expanded thyroid clonotypes exceeding 0.001 frequency were likewise present in blood. It was with 70.59% sensitivity and 72% to 75% specificity that the model predicted ophthalmopathy progression.

V was trimmed by 6 bases and J by 5 bases, leaving 10 bases between them. The CDR3 length is 13 residues. Germline assignment: CDR1 ENHRY and CDR2 SYGVKD. RNA transcripts were the template, and TCR beta CDR3 regions were amplified from them. Following a first-round RT-PCR that used HTBI primers, a second-round multiplex PCR was carried out. TCRdb passed the multiplex PCR reads through MiXCR, listing each CDR3 protein once. The sample lists some 1.1 million distinct CDR3 sequences; less than 45% were seen once. The V call is TRBV10-3, the J call TRBJ1-4, with D hard to call. The receptor's source is an adult man with Graves' hyperthyroidism. The sequencing sample was made of peripheral blood or thyroid tissue (not recorded which). In nucleotides, the CDR3 is TGTGCCATCAGCGACTCAGAGAATGAAAAACTGTTTTTT. This encodes CAISDSENEKLFF.